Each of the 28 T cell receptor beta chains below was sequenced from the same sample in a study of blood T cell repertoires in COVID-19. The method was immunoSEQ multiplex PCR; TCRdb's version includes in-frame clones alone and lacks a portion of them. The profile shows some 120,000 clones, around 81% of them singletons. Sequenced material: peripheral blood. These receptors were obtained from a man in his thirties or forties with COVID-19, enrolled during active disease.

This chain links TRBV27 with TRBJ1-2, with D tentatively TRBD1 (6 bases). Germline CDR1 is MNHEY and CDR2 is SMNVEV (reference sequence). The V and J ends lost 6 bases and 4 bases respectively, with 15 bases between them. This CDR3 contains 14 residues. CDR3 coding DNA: TGTGCCAGCAGAAAAGGGGGGGGGACCTATGGCTACACCTTC. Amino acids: CASRKGGGTYGYTF.

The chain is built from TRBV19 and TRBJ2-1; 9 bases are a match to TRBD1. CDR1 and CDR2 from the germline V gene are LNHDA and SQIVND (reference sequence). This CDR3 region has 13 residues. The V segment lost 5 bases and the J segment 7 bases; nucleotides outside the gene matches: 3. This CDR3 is CASSWDRANEQFF. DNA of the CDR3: TGTGCCAGTAGTTGGGACAGGGCAAATGAGCAGTTCTTC.

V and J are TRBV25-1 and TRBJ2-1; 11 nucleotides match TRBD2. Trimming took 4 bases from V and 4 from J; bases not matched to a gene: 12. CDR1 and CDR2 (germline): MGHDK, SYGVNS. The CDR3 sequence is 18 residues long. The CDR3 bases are TGTGCCAGCAGTGGCCCCTCTCCTAGCGGGAGGATTTACAATGAGCAGTTCTTC. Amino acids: CASSGPSPSGRIYNEQFF.

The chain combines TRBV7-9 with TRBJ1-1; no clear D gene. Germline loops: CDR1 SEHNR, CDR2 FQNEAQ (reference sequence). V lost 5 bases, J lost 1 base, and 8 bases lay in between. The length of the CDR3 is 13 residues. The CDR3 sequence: CASSAGKNTEAFF. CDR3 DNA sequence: TGTGCCAGCAGCGCCGGGAAGAACACTGAAGCTTTCTTT.

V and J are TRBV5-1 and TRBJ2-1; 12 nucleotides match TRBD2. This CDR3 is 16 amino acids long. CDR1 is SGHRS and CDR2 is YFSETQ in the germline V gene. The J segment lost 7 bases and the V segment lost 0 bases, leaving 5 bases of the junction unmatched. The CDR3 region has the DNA TGCGCCAGCAGCTTGGTATGGCTAGCGGGAGGGAATGAGCAGTTCTTC. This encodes CASSLVWLAGGNEQFF.

CDR3 coding DNA: TGTGCCAGCAGCCCCGGACAGGGGGGAGAGACCCAGTACTTC. This gives the protein CASSPGQGGETQYF. The J gene is TRBJ2-5, the V gene TRBV7-3, with 10 bases aligning to TRBD1. V gave up 5 bases and J gave up 4 bases; unmatched junction bases: 4. The CDR3 has 14 residues. Per germline, CDR1 SGHTA and CDR2 FQGTGA.

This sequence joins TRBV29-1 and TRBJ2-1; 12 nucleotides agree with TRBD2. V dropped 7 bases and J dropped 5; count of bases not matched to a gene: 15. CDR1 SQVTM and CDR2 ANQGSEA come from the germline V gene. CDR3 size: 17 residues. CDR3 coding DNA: TGCAGCGCTCCGGGCCTAGCGGGAGGGCGTAGCGACAATGAGCAGTTCTTC. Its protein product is CSAPGLAGGRSDNEQFF.

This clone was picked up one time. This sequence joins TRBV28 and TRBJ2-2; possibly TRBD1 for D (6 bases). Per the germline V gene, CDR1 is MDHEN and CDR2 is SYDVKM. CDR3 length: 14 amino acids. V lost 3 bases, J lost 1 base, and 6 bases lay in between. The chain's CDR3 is CASSLGQNTGELFF. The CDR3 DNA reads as TGTGCCAGCAGTTTGGGACAGAACACCGGGGAGCTGTTTTTT.

CDR3 residues: CASSVQGENWEKLFF. CDR3 sequence (DNA): TGCGCCAGCAGCGTTCAGGGGGAAAATTGGGAAAAACTGTTTTTT. This chain connects TRBV5-1 to TRBJ1-4; 7 bases are a match to TRBD1. The germline V gene encodes CDR1 SGHRS and CDR2 YFSETQ. CDR3 length: 15 amino acids. V lost 4 bases to trimming and J lost 8 bases; unmatched junction nucleotides: 11.

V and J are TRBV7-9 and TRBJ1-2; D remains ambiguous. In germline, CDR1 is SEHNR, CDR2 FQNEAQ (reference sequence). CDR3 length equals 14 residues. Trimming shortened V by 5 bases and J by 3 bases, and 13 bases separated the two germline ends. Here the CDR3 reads CASSPVRRDYGYTF. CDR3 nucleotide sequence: TGTGCCAGCAGCCCCGTTCGTCGGGACTATGGCTACACCTTC.

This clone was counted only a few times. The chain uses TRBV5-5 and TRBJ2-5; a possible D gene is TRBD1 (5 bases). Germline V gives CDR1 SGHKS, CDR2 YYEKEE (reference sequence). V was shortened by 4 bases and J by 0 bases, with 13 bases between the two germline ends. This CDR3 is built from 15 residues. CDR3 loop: CASSRTGIHQETQYF. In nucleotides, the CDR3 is TGTGCCAGCAGCCGAACAGGAATCCACCAAGAGACCCAGTACTTC.

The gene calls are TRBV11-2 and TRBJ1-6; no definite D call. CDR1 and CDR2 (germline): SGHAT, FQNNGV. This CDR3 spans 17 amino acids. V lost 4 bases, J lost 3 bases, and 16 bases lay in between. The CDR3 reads CASSSTPHRVYNSPLHF. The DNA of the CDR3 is TGTGCCAGCAGCTCAACCCCACATCGGGTCTATAATTCACCCCTCCACTTT.

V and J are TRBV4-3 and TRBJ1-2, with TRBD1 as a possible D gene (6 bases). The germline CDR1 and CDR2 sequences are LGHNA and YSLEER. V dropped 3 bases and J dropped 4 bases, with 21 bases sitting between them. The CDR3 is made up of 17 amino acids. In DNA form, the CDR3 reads TGCGCCAGCAGCCAGCACCGGGACAAACCTAGTGTCTATGGCTACACCTTC. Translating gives CASSQHRDKPSVYGYTF.

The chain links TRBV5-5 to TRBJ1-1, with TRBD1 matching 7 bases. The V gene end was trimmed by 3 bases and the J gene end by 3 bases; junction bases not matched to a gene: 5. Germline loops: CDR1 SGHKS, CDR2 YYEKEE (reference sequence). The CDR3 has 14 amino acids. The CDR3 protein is CASSSQGVDTEAFF. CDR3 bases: TGTGCCAGCAGCTCGCAGGGGGTAGACACTGAAGCTTTCTTT.

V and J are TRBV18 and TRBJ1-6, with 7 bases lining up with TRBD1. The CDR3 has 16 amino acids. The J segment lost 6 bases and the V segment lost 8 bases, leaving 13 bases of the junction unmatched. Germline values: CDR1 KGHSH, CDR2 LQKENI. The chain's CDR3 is CASTNLAGTANSPLHF. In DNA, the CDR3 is TGTGCCAGCACCAACTTGGCCGGGACAGCTAATTCACCCCTCCACTTT.

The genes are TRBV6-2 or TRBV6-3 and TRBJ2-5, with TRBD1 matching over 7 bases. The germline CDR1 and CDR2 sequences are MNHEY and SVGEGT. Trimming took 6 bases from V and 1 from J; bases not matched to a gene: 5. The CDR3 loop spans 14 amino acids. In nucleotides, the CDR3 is TGTGCCAGCAGCATACAGGGGATCCAAGAGACCCAGTACTTC. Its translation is CASSIQGIQETQYF.

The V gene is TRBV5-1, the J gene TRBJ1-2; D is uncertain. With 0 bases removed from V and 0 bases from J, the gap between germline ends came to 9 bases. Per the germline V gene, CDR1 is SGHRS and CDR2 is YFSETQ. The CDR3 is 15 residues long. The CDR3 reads CASSLEGGPNYGYTF. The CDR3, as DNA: TGCGCCAGCAGCTTGGAGGGAGGCCCTAACTATGGCTACACCTTC.

The CDR3 loop is CASSAGTGYNQPQHF. DNA of the CDR3: TGTGCCAGTAGTGCCGGGACAGGTTACAATCAGCCCCAGCATTTT. V gene TRBV19 combines with J gene TRBJ1-5, with 8 bases aligning to TRBD1. Germline CDR1 LNHDA, CDR2 SQIVND (reference sequence). The CDR3 has 15 amino acids. After removal of 5 bases from V and 3 bases from J, the junction contained 6 bases not matched to a gene. Supplemented by reference TRBV19 and TRBJ1-5, the full variable domain reads DGGITQSPKYLFRKEGQNVTLSCEQNLNHDAMYWYRQDPGQGLRLIYYSQIVNDFQKGDIAEGYSVSREKKESFPLTVTSAQKNPTAFYLCASSAGTGYNQPQHFGDGTRLSIL.

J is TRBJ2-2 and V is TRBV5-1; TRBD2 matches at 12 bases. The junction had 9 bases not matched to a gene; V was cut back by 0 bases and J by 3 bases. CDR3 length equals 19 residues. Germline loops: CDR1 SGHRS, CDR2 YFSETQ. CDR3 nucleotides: TGCGCCAGCAGCTTGGTGACTAGCGGGAGAATTATCGACACCGGGGAGCTGTTTTTT. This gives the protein CASSLVTSGRIIDTGELFF.

CDR3 sequence reads: CASSRAGQGMGETQYF. In DNA form, the CDR3 reads TGTGCCAGCAGCCGTGCCGGACAGGGGATGGGTGAGACCCAGTACTTC. The genes are TRBV9 and TRBJ2-5, with TRBD1 matching over 9 bases. This CDR3 is built from 16 residues. Per the germline V gene, CDR1 is SGDLS and CDR2 is YYNGEE. After removal of 4 bases from V and 5 bases from J, the junction contained 12 bases not matched to a gene.

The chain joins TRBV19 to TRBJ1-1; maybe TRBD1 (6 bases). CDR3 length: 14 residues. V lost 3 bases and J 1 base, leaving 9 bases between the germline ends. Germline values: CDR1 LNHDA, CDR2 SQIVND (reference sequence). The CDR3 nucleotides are TGTGCCAGTAGTATGGGACACCGGAACACTGAAGCTTTCTTT. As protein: CASSMGHRNTEAFF.

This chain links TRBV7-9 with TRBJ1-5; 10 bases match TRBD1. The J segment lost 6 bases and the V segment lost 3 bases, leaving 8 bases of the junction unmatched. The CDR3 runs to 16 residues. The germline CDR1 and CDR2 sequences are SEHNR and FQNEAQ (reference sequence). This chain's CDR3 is CASSLGTGEVAQPQHF. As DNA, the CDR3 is TGTGCCAGCAGCTTGGGGACAGGGGAAGTCGCTCAGCCCCAGCATTTT.

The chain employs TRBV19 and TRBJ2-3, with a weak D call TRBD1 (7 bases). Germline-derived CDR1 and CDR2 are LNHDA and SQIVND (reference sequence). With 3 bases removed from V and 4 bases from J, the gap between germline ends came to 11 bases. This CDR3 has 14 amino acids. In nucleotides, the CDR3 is TGTGCCAGTAGTATCCAGGGGGAGGCAGATACGCAGTATTTT. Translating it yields CASSIQGEADTQYF.

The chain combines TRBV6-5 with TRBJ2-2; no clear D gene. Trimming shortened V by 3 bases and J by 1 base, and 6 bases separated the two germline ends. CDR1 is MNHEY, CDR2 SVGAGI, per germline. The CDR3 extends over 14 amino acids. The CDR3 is CASSYGKNTGELFF. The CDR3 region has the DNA TGTGCCAGCAGTTATGGCAAGAACACCGGGGAGCTGTTTTTT.

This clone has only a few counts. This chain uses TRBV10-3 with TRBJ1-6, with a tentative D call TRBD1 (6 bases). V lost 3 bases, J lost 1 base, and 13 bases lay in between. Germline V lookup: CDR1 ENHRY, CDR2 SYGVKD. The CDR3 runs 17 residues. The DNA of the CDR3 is TGTGCCATCAGTGATTGGGCAGGGGTATCCTATAATTCACCCCTCCACTTT. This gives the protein CAISDWAGVSYNSPLHF.

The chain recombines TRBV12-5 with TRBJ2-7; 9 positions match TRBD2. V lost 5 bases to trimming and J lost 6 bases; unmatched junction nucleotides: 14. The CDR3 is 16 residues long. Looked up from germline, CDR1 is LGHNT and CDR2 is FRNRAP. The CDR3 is CASGIPISGSSGEQYF. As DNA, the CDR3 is TGTGCTAGTGGTATACCCATTAGCGGGAGTTCGGGCGAGCAGTACTTC.

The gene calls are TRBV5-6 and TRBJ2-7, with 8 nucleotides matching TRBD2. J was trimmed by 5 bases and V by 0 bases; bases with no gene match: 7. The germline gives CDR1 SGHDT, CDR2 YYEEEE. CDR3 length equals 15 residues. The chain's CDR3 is CASSLAVAGTHEQYF. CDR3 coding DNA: TGTGCCAGCAGCTTGGCAGTAGCGGGGACGCACGAGCAGTACTTC.

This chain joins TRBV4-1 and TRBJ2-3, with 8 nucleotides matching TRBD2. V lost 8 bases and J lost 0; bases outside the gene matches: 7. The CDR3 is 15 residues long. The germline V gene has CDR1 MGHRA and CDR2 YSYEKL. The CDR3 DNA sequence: TGCGCCAGCCTCGGGGGGGGTCACAGCACAGATACGCAGTATTTT. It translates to CASLGGGHSTDTQYF.